The T cell receptor beta chain described here comes from a study of beta chain features in type 1 diabetes. This clone was observed a handful of times. The sample contains more than one DNA sequence encoding this CDR3. Expressed TCRB transcripts were sequenced because the isolated RNA had all been reverse transcribed beforehand. Profiled with immunoSEQ multiplex PCR; TCRdb holds only in-frame clones, not every one. The table shows about 470,000 clones, with approximately 30% occurring only once. From germline, CDR1 is SNHLY and CDR2 FYNNEI. The CDR3 is 11 amino acids. With 8 bases removed from V and 0 bases from J, the gap between germline ends came to 5 bases.

J is TRBJ2-7 and V is TRBV2; D call uncertain. The receptor was derived from a young man in good health. Sequencing was performed on naive CD4+ T cells from blood. CDR3 in DNA: TGTGCCAGCCGCAGCTCCTACGAGCAGTACTTC. This gives the protein CASRSSYEQYF.